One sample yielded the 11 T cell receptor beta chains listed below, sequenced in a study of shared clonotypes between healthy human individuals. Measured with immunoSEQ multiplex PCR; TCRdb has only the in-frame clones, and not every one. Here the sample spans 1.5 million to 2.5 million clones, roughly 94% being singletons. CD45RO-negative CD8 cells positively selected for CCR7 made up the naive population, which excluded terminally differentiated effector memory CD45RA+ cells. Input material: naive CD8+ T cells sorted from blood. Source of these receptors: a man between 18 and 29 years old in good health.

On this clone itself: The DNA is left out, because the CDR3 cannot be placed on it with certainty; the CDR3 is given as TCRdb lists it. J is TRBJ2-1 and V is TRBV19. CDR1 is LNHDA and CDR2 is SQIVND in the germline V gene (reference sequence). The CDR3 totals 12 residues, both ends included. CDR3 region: CASTSGPNEQFF.

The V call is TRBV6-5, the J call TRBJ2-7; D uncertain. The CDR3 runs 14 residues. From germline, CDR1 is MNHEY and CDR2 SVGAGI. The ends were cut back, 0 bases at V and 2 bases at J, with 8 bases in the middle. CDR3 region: CASSYSRHPYEQYF. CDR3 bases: TGTGCCAGCAGTTACTCGAGACACCCCTACGAGCAGTACTTC.

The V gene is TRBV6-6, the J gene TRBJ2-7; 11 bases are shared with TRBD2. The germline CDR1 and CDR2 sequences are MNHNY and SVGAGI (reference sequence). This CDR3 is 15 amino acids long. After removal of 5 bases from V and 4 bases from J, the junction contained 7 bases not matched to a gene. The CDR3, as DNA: TGTGCCAGCAGTCATCCGGGACTAGCGGTATACGAGCAGTACTTC. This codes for CASSHPGLAVYEQYF.

The CDR3 nucleotides are TGTGCCAGCAGTCTGTGGGGGGGCGCGGCCCCCGGGGAGCTGTTTTTT. This sequence encodes CASSLWGGAAPGELFF. The J gene is TRBJ2-2, the V gene TRBV27, with TRBD2 as a possible D gene (7 bases). V lost 5 bases and J lost 6, with 19 bases in between. This CDR3 has 16 residues. Germline CDR1 is MNHEY and CDR2 is SMNVEV (reference sequence).

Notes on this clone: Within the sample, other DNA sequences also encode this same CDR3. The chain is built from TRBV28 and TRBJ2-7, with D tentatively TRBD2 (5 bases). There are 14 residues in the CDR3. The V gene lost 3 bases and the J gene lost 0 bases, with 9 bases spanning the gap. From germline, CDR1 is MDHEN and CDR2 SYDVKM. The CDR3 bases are TGTGCCAGCAGTTTTCGGGGATTCTCCTACGAGCAGTACTTC. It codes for CASSFRGFSYEQYF. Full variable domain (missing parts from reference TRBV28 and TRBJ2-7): DVKVTQSSRYLVKRTGEKVFLECVQDMDHENMFWYRQDPGLGLRLIYFSYDVKMKEKGDIPEGYSVSREKKERFSLILESASTNQTSMYLCASSFRGFSYEQYFGPGTRLTVT.

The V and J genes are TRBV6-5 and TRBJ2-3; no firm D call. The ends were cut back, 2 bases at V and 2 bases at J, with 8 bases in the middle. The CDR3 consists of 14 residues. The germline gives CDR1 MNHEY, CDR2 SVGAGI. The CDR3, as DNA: TGTGCCAGCAGTTACGGCTCATACACAGATACGCAGTATTTT. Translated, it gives CASSYGSYTDTQYF.

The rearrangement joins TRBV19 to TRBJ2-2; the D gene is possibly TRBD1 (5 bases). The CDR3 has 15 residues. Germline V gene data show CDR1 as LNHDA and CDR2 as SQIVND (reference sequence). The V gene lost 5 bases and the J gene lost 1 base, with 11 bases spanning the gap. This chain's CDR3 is CASSPDTENTGELFF. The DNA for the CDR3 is TGTGCCAGTAGTCCGGACACGGAGAACACCGGGGAGCTGTTTTTT.

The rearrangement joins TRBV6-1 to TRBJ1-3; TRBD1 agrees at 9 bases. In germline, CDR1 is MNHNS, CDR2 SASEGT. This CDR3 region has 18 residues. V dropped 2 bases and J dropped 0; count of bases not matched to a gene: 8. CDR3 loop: CASSETGGGLTSGNTIYF. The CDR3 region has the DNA TGTGCCAGCAGTGAAACAGGGGGCGGCTTGACCTCTGGAAACACCATATATTTT.

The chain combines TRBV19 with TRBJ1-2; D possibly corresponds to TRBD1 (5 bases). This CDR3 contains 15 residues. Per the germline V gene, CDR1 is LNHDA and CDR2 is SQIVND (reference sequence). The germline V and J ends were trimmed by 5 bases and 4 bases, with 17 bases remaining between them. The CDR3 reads CASSQGREAFYGYTF. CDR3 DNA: TGTGCCAGTAGTCAGGGCAGGGAGGCCTTCTATGGCTACACCTTC.

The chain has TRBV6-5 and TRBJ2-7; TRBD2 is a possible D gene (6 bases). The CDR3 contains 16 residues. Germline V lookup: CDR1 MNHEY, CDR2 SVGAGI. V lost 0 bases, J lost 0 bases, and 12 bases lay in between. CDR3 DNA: TGTGCCAGCAGTTACTCCCGGGGGACCTTCTCCTACGAGCAGTACTTC. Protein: CASSYSRGTFSYEQYF.

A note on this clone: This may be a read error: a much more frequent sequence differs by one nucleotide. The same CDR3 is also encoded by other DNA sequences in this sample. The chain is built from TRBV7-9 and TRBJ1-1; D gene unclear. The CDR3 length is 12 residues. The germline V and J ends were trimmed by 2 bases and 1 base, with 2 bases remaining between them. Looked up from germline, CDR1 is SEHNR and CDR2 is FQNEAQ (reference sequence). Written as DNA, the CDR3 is TGTGCCAGCAGCTTATGGAACACTGAAGCTTTCTTT. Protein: CASSLWNTEAFF.